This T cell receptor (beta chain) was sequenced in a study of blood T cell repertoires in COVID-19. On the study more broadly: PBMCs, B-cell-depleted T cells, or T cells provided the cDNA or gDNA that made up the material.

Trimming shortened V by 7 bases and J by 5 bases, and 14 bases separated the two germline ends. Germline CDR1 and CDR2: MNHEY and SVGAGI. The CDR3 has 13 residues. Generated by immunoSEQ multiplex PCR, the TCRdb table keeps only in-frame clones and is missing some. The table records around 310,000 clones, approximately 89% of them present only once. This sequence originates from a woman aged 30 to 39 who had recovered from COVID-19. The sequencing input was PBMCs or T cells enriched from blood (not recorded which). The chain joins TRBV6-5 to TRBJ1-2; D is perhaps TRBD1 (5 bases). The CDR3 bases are TGTGCCAGCACCGCGGGGGTTGCTTATGGCTACACCTTC. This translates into CASTAGVAYGYTF.